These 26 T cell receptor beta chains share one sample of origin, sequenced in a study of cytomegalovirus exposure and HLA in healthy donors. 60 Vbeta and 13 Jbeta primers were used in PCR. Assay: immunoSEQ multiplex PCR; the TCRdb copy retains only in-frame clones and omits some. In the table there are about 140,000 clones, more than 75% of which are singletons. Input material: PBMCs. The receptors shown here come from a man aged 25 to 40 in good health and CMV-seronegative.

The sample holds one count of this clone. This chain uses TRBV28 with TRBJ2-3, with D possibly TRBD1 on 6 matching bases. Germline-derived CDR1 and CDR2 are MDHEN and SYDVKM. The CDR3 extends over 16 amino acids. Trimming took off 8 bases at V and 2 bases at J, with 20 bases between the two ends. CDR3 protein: CASHLGGRSSTDTQYF. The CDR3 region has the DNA TGTGCCAGCCACCTTGGGGGCCGGAGCTCCACAGATACGCAGTATTTT.

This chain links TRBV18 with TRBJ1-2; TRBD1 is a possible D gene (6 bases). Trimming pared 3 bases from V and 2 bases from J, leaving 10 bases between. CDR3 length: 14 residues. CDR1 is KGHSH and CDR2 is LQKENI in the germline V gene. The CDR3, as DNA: TGTGCCAGCTCACCCTTGGACAGAAACTATGGCTACACCTTC. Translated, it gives CASSPLDRNYGYTF.

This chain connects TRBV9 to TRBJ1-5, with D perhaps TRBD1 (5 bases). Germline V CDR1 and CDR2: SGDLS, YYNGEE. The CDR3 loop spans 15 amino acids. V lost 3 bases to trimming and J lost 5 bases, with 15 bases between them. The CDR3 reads CASSAGGGSDQPQHF. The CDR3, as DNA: TGTGCCAGCAGCGCGGGCGGGGGTTCGGATCAGCCCCAGCATTTT.

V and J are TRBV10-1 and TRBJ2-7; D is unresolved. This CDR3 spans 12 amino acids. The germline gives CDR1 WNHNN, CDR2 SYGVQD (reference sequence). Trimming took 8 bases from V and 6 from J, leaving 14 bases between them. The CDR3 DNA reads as TGCGCCAGCGAGACGGGTCCCCTCGAGCAGTACTTC. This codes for CASETGPLEQYF.

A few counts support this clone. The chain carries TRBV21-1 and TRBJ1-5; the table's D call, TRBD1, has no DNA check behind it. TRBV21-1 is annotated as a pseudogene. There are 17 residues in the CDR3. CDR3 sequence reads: CASISEGQGCSNQPQHF. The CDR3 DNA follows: TGTGCCAGCATTTCCGAGGGACAGGGCTGTAGCAATCAGCCCCAGCATTTT.

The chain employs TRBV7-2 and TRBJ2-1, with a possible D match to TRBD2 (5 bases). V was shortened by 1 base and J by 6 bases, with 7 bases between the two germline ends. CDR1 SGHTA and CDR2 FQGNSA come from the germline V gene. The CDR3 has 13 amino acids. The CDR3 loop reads CASSLGLFNEQFF. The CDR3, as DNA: TGTGCCAGCAGCTTAGGACTATTCAATGAGCAGTTCTTC.

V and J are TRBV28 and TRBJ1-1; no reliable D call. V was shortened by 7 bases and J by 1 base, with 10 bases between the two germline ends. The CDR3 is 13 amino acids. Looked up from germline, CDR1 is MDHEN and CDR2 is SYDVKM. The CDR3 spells CASTLPGNTEAFF. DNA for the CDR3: TGTGCCAGCACCTTACCCGGGAACACTGAAGCTTTCTTT.

CDR3 nucleotides: TGTGCCAGCAAGAGGGACAGGCAAACCTACGAGCAGTACTTC. This sequence encodes CASKRDRQTYEQYF. The chain links TRBV7-9 to TRBJ2-7, with 8 positions matching TRBD1. Looked up from germline, CDR1 is SEHNR and CDR2 is FQNEAQ (reference sequence). The CDR3 covers 14 residues. Germline trimming cut 7 bases from V and 2 bases from J; bases unmatched to any gene: 7.

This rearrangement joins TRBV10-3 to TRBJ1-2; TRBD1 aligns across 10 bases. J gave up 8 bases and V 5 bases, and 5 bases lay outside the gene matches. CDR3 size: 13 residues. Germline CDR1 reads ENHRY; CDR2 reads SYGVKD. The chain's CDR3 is CAISSGTGDGYTF. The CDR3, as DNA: TGTGCCATCAGTTCCGGGACAGGGGACGGCTACACCTTC.

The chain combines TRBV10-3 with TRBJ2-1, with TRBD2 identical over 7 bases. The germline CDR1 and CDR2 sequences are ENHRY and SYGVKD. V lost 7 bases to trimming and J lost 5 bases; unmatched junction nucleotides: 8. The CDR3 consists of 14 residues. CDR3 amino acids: CAITRGGSNNEQFF. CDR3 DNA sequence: TGTGCCATCACCCGGGGCGGGAGCAACAATGAGCAGTTCTTC.

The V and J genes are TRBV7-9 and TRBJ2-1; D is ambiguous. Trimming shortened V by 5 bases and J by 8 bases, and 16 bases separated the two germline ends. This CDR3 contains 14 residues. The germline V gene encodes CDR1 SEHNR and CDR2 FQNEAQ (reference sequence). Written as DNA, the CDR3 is TGTGCCAGCAGCACCTTTCAACAACGGGATGAGCAGTTCTTC. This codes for CASSTFQQRDEQFF.

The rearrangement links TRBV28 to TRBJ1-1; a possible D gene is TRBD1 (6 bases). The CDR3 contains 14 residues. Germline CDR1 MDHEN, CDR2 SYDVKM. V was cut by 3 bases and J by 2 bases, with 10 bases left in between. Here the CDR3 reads CASSLPDSNTEAFF. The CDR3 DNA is TGTGCCAGCAGTTTGCCGGACAGTAACACTGAAGCTTTCTTT.

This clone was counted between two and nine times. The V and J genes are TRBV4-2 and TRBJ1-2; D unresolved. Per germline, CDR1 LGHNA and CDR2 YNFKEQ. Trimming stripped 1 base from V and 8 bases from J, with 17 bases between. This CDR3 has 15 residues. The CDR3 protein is CASSQVETQNRGYTF. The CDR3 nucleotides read TGTGCCAGCAGCCAAGTTGAGACACAAAATCGGGGCTACACCTTC.

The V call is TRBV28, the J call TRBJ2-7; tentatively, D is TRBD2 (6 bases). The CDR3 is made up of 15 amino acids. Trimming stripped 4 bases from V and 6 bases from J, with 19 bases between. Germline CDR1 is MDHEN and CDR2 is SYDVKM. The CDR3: CASSSPRTIGSEQYF. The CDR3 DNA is TGTGCCAGCAGTTCCCCCCGGACTATCGGGTCCGAGCAGTACTTC.

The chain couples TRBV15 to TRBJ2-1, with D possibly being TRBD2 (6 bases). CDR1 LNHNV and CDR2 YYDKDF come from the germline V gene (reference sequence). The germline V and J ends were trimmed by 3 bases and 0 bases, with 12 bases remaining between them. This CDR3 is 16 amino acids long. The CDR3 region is CATSRPRGSSYNEQFF. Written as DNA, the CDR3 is TGTGCCACCAGCAGGCCTCGGGGGAGCTCCTACAATGAGCAGTTCTTC.

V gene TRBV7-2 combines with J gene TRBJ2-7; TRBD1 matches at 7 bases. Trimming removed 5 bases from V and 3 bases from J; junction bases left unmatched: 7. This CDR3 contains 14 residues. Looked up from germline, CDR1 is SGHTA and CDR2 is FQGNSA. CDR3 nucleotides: TGTGCCAGCAGCAACAGGGGAATTAGCTACGAGCAGTACTTC. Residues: CASSNRGISYEQYF.

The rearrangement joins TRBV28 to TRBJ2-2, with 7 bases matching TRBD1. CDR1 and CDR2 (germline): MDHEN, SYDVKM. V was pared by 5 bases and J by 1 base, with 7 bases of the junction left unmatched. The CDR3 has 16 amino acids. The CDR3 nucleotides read TGTGCCAGCAGTCTTATAGGGGGCCTGAACACCGGGGAGCTGTTTTTT. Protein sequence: CASSLIGGLNTGELFF.

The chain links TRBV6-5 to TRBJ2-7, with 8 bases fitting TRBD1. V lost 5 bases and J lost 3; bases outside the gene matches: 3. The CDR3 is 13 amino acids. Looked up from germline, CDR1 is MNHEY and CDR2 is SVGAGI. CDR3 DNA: TGTGCCAGCAGTCCAGGGGGCCGCTACGAGCAGTACTTC. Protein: CASSPGGRYEQYF.

The chain's CDR3 is CASSVLGADTQYF. CDR3 in DNA: TGTGCCAGCAGCGTTCTAGGGGCAGATACGCAGTATTTT. The V gene is TRBV9, the J gene TRBJ2-3; weak D call: TRBD1 (5 bases). CDR1 is SGDLS and CDR2 is YYNGEE in the germline V gene. The CDR3 extends over 13 amino acids. The V end was cut by 2 bases, the J end by 4 bases, with 8 bases between.

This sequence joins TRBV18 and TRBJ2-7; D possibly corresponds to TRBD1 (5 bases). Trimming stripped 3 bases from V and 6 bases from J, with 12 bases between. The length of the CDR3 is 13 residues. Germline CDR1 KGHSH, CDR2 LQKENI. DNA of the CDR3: TGTGCCAGCTCACCTCCCGACAGTATCGAGCAGTACTTC. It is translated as CASSPPDSIEQYF.

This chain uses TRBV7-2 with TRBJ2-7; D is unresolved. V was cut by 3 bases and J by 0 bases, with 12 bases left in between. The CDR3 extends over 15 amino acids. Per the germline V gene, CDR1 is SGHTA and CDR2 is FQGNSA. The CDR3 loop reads CASSFQTTISYEQYF. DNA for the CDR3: TGTGCCAGCAGCTTCCAAACTACAATCTCCTACGAGCAGTACTTC.

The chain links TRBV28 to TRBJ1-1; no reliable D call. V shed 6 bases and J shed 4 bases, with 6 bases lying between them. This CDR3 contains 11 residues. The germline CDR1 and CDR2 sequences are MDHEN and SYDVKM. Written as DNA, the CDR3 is TGTGCCAGCAGCTCGGGCACTGAAGCTTTCTTT. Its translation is CASSSGTEAFF.

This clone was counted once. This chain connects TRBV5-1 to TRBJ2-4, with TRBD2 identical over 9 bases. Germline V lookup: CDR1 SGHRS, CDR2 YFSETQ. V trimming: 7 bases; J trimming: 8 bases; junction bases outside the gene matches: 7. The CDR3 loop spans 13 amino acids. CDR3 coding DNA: TGCGCCAGCTCCCGGCGGGAGGGGGACATTCAGTACTTC. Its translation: CASSRREGDIQYF.

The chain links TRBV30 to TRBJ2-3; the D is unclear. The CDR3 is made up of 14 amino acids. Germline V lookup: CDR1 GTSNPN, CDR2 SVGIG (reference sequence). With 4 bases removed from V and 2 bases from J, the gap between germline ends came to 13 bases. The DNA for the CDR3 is TGTGCCTGGACGTACGAGGAACCCACAGATACGCAGTATTTT. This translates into CAWTYEEPTDTQYF.

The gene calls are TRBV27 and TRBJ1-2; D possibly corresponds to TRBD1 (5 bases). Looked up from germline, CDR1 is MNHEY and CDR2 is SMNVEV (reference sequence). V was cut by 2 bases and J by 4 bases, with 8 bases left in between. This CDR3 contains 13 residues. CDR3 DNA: TGTGCCAGCAGTTTAAGGGGCGGCTATGGCTACACCTTC. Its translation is CASSLRGGYGYTF.

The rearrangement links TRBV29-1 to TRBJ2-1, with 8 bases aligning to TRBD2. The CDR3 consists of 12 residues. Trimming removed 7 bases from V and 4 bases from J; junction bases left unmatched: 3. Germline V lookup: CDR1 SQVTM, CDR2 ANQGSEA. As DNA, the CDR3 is TGCAGCGCACTAGCGGATTACAATGAGCAGTTCTTC. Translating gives CSALADYNEQFF.